Sequencing of this TCR beta chain was carried out in a study of CD8 T cells in Susac syndrome. This CDR3 is 16 amino acids long. The germline V and J ends were trimmed by 7 bases and 0 bases, with 18 bases remaining between them. The germline gives CDR1 SNHLY, CDR2 FYNNEI. General study findings and limits: Individuals included in the TCR sequencing and HLA analysis were acknowledged by the study to be relatively few in number.

Sequencing targeted TCR beta in T cells from blood (CD8+ and CD4+). Relapsing-remitting disease, either stable or active, was present in the multiple sclerosis controls, who were treatment-naive patients. About this clonotype itself: Its matching antigen is unknown.

The RNA input was roughly 0.45 to 1 ug, and it was reverse transcribed with random hexamers. A multiplex approach, immunoSEQ multiplex PCR, amplified TCR beta CDR3 across 54 Vbeta and 13 Jbeta. MiXCR, applied by TCRdb to the immunoSEQ multiplex PCR reads, yields one record per CDR3 protein. The top ten hold about 0.089% of the sample, which has approximately 150,000 distinct CDR3 sequences, approximately 94% seen once. The sequence was obtained from a human donor with multiple sclerosis. Sequenced material: CD4+ T cells from PBMCs. The rearrangement uses TRBV2 and TRBJ1-1; D might be TRBD1 (5 bases). CDR3 sequence: CASNLGAGLMNTEAFF. The CDR3 DNA reads as TGTGCCAGCAACCTTGGGGCAGGGTTAATGAACACTGAAGCTTTCTTT. The full variable domain, completed using reference TRBV2 and TRBJ1-1, is EPEVTQTPSHQVTQMGQEVILRCVPISNHLYFYWYRQILGQKVEFLVSFYNNEISEKSEIFDDQFSVERPDGSNFTLKIRSTKLEDSAMYFCASNLGAGLMNTEAFFGQGTRLTVV.